This T cell receptor (beta chain) appears in the sequencing data of a study of a mutant IDH1 vaccine in newly diagnosed glioma. Turning to the study itself: Of the patients given treatment, approximately 60% were male and 37.5% were female, and a mean age of roughly 40 years was recorded. Pretreatment consisted of radiotherapy, temozolomide, or both, with most receiving both.

Overall study findings and caveats: Vaccine-induced immune responses were detected in about 95% of patients.

The table came from immunoSEQ multiplex PCR; TCRdb's copy has only in-frame clones and leaves some out. The sample includes about 56,000 clones, 70% to 90% seen only once; the top ten take roughly 5%. Trimming pared 4 bases from V and 3 bases from J, leaving 13 bases between. In germline, CDR1 is SGDLS, CDR2 YYNGEE. This CDR3 is 14 amino acids long. With respect to this clone: The antigen is undetermined.

Noted time point: week 5, during vaccination. Vaccination used 300 ug of mutant IDH1 20-mer peptide per dose, with topical imiquimod. Astrocytomas found in donors were new, WHO grade 3 or 4, IDH1-mutant and ATRX-lost. The sample consisted of PBMCs, taken from a glioma patient whose treatment included an IDH1 peptide vaccine. The source of this sequence is a woman aged 40 to 55 with glioma. The chain carries TRBV9 and TRBJ1-1; D gene uncertain. In nucleotides, the CDR3 is TGTGCCAGCAGCCCGGGAGGAGGAGACACTGAAGCTTTCTTT. Its translation: CASSPGGGDTEAFF.